The rows below give T cell receptor beta chains drawn from one sample of a study of cytomegalovirus exposure and HLA in healthy donors. Sequencing used immunoSEQ multiplex PCR; TCRdb keeps in-frame clones, though not all of them. The data contain approximately 97,000 clones, around 80% of them singletons. What was sequenced was PBMCs. Every receptor here comes from a male donor in good health and CMV-seropositive. Each CDR3 is given with its conserved first and last residue. The D gene is left open where the match is weak. Size values are once, few and many counts, or a class for expanded clones, and some rows have none.

v_gene	abundance	j_gene	d_gene	CDR3nt	CDR3aa
TRBV5-1	.	TRBJ2-5	TRBD1	TGCGCCAGCACTACCGGGACAGGGATGCTAGAGACCCAGTACTTC	CASTTGTGMLETQYF
TRBV5-1	few	TRBJ2-7	TRBD1	TGCGCCAGCAGCTTAGACCCAGGGGGAAGAGGTGAGCAGTACTTC	CASSLDPGGRGEQYF
TRBV7-9	.	TRBJ1-5	.	TGTGCCAGCAGCTCCGCCAGAAGTGCCACTCAGCCCCAGCATTTT	CASSSARSATQPQHF
TRBV30	.	TRBJ1-5	.	TGTGCCTGGAGTGTACGGGCGACAGGCAATCAGCCCCAGCATTTT	CAWSVRATGNQPQHF
TRBV7-2	.	TRBJ1-2	.	TGTGCCAGCAGCTCCGGGTCTGGCGATGGCTACACCTTC	CASSSGSGDGYTF
TRBV30	.	TRBJ2-5	TRBD2	TGTGCCTGGAGTGTCCCGGGACTAGCGGGGGGGGGAGAGACCCAGTACTTC	CAWSVPGLAGGGETQYF
TRBV2	few	TRBJ1-4	.	TGTGCCAGCAGTGATCAGAATGAAAAACTGTTTTTT	CASSDQNEKLFF
TRBV7-8	.	TRBJ2-3	TRBD1	TGTGCCAGCAGCGGCCACAGGGGGCCAGGAGATACGCAGTATTTT	CASSGHRGPGDTQYF
TRBV6-6	.	TRBJ1-1	.	TGTGCCAGCAGTCCCGACACGAGTGAAGCTTTCTTT	CASSPDTSEAFF
TRBV5-1	.	TRBJ2-5	TRBD1	TGCGCCAGCAGCTTGGGGACAGGGGGTCCCACTCCTTACCGAGGCGAGACCCAGTACTTC	CASSLGTGGPTPYRGETQYF
TRBV6-5	.	TRBJ2-5	TRBD1	TGTGCCAGCAGTTACTCAGGGGGCCGAGAGACCCAGTACTTC	CASSYSGGRETQYF
TRBV5-6	once	TRBJ1-2	.	TGTGCCAGCAGCTTGGGATGGGGAGGCAGCTATGGCTACACCTTC	CASSLGWGGSYGYTF
TRBV5-1	.	TRBJ1-2	TRBD1	TGCGCCAGCAGCCCACCAGGACAGGTGAGTAGGTATGGCTACACCTTC	CASSPPGQVSRYGYTF
TRBV5-6	.	TRBJ1-2	TRBD1	TGTGCCAGCAGCTTACCGACAGGGGATGGCTACACCTTC	CASSLPTGDGYTF
TRBV7-9	.	TRBJ1-1	.	TGTGCCAGCAGCCATGCGATAGGGGGTAGCACTGAAGCTTTCTTT	CASSHAIGGSTEAFF
TRBV5-4	once	TRBJ2-1	.	TGTGCCAGCAGCTTGGGACTCTCGGGTAATGAGCAGTTCTTC	CASSLGLSGNEQFF
TRBV6-5	.	TRBJ2-2	.	TGTGCCAGCAGTCGGACAGTTAGAGGGGAGCTGTTTTTT	CASSRTVRGELFF
TRBV2	.	TRBJ1-5	TRBD1	TGTGCCAGCAGTGGACAGGGGGCGAAGAGTCAGCCCCAGCATTTT	CASSGQGAKSQPQHF
TRBV14	.	TRBJ2-5	TRBD2	TGTGCCAGCAGCCAGCTGACTAGCGGGGTGGAGACCCAGTACTTC	CASSQLTSGVETQYF
TRBV12-5	.	TRBJ1-5	.	TGTGCTAGTGGTTTGAGGTTGTGGGGCGATTATAGCAATCAGCCCCAGCATTTT	CASGLRLWGDYSNQPQHF
TRBV2	.	TRBJ2-4	.	TGTGCCAGCAGTTCCGACAGTAACATTCAGTACTTC	CASSSDSNIQYF
TRBV12-5	.	TRBJ1-4	.	TGTGCCGCGGGTTTGACTAATGAAAAACTGTTTTTT	CAAGLTNEKLFF
TRBV6-6	few	TRBJ1-1	TRBD1	TGTGCCAGCAGCCGACAGGGTAACACTGAAGCTTTCTTT	CASSRQGNTEAFF
TRBV7-9	.	TRBJ1-1	.	TGTGCCAGCAGCTCGACAGTAAATGGGGACACTGAAGCTTTCTTT	CASSSTVNGDTEAFF
TRBV6-1	few	TRBJ2-4	TRBD1	TGTGCCAGCAGTGCCCAAGGACAGGGGTCGGGAGACATTCAGTACTTC	CASSAQGQGSGDIQYF
TRBV5-1	.	TRBJ1-4	.	TGCGCCAGCAGCTTGGGATGGCAGGGTTCTGTCGGACAGAAACTGTTTTTT	CASSLGWQGSVGQKLFF
TRBV6-6	.	TRBJ2-7	.	TGTGCCAGCAGTTACGCACTTCTCTACGAGCAGTACTTC	CASSYALLYEQYF
TRBV13	.	TRBJ2-7	TRBD1	TGTGCCAGCAGCGACAGGGGGCCCAGCTCCTACGAGCAGTACTTC	CASSDRGPSSYEQYF
TRBV7-9	.	TRBJ1-2	TRBD1	TGTGCCAGCAGCCGTCTACAGGGGGCTAACTATGGCTACACCTTC	CASSRLQGANYGYTF
TRBV5-6	once	TRBJ1-2	TRBD1	TGTGCCAGCAGCAACCCGACAGGGAATGGCTACACCTTC	CASSNPTGNGYTF
TRBV19	.	TRBJ1-4	TRBD1	TGTGCCAGTAGGAGACGGGGGACAGGGGGCTTCGTAGCTAATGAAAAACTGTTTTTT	CASRRRGTGGFVANEKLFF
TRBV27	.	TRBJ2-7	.	TGTGCCAGCAGTTTGAGCAGGGCGGCCGAGCAGTACTTC	CASSLSRAAEQYF
TRBV9	.	TRBJ1-3	.	TGTGCCAGCAGCGTAGCGAGTCGGATGGGAGGAACTGGAAACACCATATATTTT	CASSVASRMGGTGNTIYF
TRBV19	few	TRBJ1-6	TRBD1	TGTGCCAGTCGCCGGGACAGGGGGAAAAGTAATTCACCCCTCCACTTT	CASRRDRGKSNSPLHF
TRBV5-8	.	TRBJ2-6	.	TGTGCCAGCAGCCCCCGGTCGGTGTCTGGGGCCAACGTCCTGACTTTC	CASSPRSVSGANVLTF
TRBV13	once	TRBJ2-7	.	TGTGCCAGCGCCTTGCCCACAGGGCGAGACGAGCAGTACTTC	CASALPTGRDEQYF
TRBV7-6	.	TRBJ1-6	.	TGTGCCAGCAGCTTAACCCAGGGGAATAATTCACCCCTCCACTTT	CASSLTQGNNSPLHF
TRBV7-7	.	TRBJ2-7	.	TGTGCTAGCAGCTCGGGACTGACCTACGAGCAGTACTTC	CASSSGLTYEQYF
TRBV5-1	.	TRBJ1-1	.	TGCGCCAGCAGCTTTGCGGATGGATGGACTGAAGCTTTCTTT	CASSFADGWTEAFF
TRBV19	.	TRBJ1-5	.	TGTGCCAGTAGTCCAGGGGCGAGCAATCAGCCCCAGCATTTT	CASSPGASNQPQHF
TRBV4-1	.	TRBJ2-3	TRBD2	TGCGCCAGCAGCCAGAACCCAACTAGCGGGGGCCGCACAGATACGCAGTATTTT	CASSQNPTSGGRTDTQYF
TRBV7-9	.	TRBJ1-4	TRBD1	TGTGCCAGCAGCTTAGACAGGGGAACTAATGAAAAACTGTTTTTT	CASSLDRGTNEKLFF
TRBV7-2	few	TRBJ2-7	TRBD1	TGTGCCAGCACCCGGACAGGGGTCAACGAGCAGTACTTC	CASTRTGVNEQYF
TRBV4-1	.	TRBJ1-5	.	TGCGCCAGCAGCCAAAACAGAGGGAAGCCCCAGCATTTT	CASSQNRGKPQHF
TRBV29-1	.	TRBJ2-5	TRBD1	TGCAGCTCGGGCGGACAGGCTCTAGAGACCCAGTACTTC	CSSGGQALETQYF
TRBV5-5	.	TRBJ2-3	.	TGTGCCAGCAGCTCGGGGCGGGAAGATACGCAGTATTTT	CASSSGREDTQYF
TRBV7-2	.	TRBJ1-3	.	TGTGCCAGCAGCCTATCCGGGGGCTCTGGAAACACCATATATTTT	CASSLSGGSGNTIYF
TRBV9	.	TRBJ2-1	TRBD2	TGTGCCAGCAGCGTGTTAGCGGGGGGCCCCTACAATGAGCAGTTCTTC	CASSVLAGGPYNEQFF
TRBV2	.	TRBJ1-4	.	TGTGCCAGCAGGCTTACAGGGCCAACTAATGAAAAACTGTTTTTT	CASRLTGPTNEKLFF
TRBV29-1	few	TRBJ1-2	TRBD1	TGCAGCGTCGCCGACAGGGATAACTATGGCTACACCTTC	CSVADRDNYGYTF
TRBV30	.	TRBJ1-5	.	TGTGCCTGGACCCGACTGGCCGGACAGCCCCAGCATTTT	CAWTRLAGQPQHF
TRBV30	.	TRBJ1-5	TRBD1	TGTGCCTGGAGCCCCGGACAGGGAAGTCAGCCCCAGCATTTT	CAWSPGQGSQPQHF
TRBV10-1	.	TRBJ1-5	TRBD1	TGCGCCAGCAGACCGGGACAGAAAAGCAATCAGCCCCAGCATTTT	CASRPGQKSNQPQHF